This paragraph reports one TCR beta chain. Method: immunoSEQ multiplex PCR; TCRdb's copy keeps in-frame clones and lacks some. The table shows almost 55,000 clones, with 94% occurring only once. This sample was taken from a study of technical replicates of blood from several donors. V was clipped by 6 bases and J by 1 base; unmatched bases: 8. The CDR3 is made up of 16 amino acids. CDR1 and CDR2 from the germline V gene are WSHSY and SAAADI. The source is a human donor in good health. V and J are TRBV10-2 and TRBJ2-3; 9 positions agree with TRBD1. Source material: T cells isolated from PBMCs. CDR3 sequence (DNA): TGCGCCAGCAGCCAGTCCCGGGACAGGGGCACAGATACGCAGTATTTT. It encodes CASSQSRDRGTDTQYF.